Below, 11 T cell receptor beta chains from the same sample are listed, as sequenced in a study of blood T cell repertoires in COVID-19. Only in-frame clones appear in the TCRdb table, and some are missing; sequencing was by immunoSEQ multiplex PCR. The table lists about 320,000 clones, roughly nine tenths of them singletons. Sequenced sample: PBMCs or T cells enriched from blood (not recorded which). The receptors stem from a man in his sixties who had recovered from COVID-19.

The CDR3 sequence is CASSQDGERSSTDTQYF. In nucleotides, the CDR3 is TGTGCCAGCAGCCAAGATGGGGAGAGGAGTAGCACAGATACGCAGTATTTT. The rearrangement links TRBV4-2 to TRBJ2-3; a possible D gene is TRBD2 (5 bases). Trimming took off 0 bases at V and 0 bases at J, with 13 bases between the two ends. Germline CDR1 and CDR2: LGHNA and YNFKEQ. This CDR3 has 17 amino acids.

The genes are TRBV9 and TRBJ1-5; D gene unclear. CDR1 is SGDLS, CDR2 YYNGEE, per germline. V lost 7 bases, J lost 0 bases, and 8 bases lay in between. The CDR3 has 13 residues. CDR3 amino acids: CASEGDSNQPQHF. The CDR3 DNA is TGTGCCAGCGAGGGAGATAGCAATCAGCCCCAGCATTTT.

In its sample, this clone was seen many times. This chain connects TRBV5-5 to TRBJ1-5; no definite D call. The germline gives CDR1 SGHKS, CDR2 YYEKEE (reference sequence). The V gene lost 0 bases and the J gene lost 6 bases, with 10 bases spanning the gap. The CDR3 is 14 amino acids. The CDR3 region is CASSLDTGIQPQHF. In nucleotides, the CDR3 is TGTGCCAGCAGCTTGGATACGGGGATTCAGCCCCAGCATTTT.

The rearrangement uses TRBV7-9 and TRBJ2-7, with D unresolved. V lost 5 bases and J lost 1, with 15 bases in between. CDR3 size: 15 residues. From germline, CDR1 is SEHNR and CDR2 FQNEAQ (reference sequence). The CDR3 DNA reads TGTGCCAGCAGCCCTGTCTCAGGCGCATCCTACGAGCAGTACTTC. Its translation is CASSPVSGASYEQYF.

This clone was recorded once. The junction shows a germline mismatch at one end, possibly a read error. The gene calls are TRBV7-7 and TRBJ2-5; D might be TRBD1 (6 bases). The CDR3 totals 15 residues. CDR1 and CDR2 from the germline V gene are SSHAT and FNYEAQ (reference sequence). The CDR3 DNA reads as TGTGCTAGCAGCCCGAGGACAGACCCGCAAGAGACCCAGTACTTC. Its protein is CASSPRTDPQETQYF.

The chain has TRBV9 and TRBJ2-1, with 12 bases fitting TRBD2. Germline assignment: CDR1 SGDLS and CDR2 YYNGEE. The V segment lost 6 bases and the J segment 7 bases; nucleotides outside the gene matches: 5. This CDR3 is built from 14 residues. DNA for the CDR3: TGTGCCAGCACCGGGGGGACTAGCGGGAATGAGCAGTTCTTC. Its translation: CASTGGTSGNEQFF.

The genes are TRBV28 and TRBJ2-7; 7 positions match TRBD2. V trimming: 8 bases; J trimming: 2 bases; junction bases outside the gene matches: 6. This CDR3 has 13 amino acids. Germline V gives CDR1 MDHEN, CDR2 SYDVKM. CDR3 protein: CASARGGPYEQYF. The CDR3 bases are TGTGCCAGCGCCCGCGGGGGTCCCTACGAGCAGTACTTC.

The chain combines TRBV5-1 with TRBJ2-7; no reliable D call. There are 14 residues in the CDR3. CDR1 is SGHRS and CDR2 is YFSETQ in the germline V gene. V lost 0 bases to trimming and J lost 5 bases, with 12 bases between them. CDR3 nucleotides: TGCGCCAGCAGCTTGGGAGAACTTTACCACGAGCAGTACTTC. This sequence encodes CASSLGELYHEQYF.

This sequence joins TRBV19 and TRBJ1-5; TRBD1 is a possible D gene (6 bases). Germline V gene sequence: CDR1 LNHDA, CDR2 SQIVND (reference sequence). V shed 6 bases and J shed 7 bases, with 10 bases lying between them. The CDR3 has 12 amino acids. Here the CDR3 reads CASSQGSQPQHF. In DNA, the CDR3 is TGTGCCAGTAGCCAGGGGTCGCAGCCCCAGCATTTT.

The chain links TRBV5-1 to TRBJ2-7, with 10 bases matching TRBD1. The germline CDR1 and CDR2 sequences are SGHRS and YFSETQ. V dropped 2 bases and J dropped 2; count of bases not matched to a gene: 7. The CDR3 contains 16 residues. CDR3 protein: CASSLPGTGDTYEQYF. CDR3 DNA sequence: TGCGCCAGCAGCTTACCCGGGACAGGGGACACCTACGAGCAGTACTTC.

The CDR3 DNA reads TGTGCCAGCAGCTTAGGAACCGGGACAGTTAACAATGAGCAGTTCTTC. This sequence encodes CASSLGTGTVNNEQFF. The chain carries TRBV7-9 and TRBJ2-1; 7 nucleotides align to TRBD1. The CDR3 runs to 16 residues. The germline V gene has CDR1 SEHNR and CDR2 FQNEAQ (reference sequence). V gave up 1 base and J gave up 5 bases; unmatched junction bases: 8.